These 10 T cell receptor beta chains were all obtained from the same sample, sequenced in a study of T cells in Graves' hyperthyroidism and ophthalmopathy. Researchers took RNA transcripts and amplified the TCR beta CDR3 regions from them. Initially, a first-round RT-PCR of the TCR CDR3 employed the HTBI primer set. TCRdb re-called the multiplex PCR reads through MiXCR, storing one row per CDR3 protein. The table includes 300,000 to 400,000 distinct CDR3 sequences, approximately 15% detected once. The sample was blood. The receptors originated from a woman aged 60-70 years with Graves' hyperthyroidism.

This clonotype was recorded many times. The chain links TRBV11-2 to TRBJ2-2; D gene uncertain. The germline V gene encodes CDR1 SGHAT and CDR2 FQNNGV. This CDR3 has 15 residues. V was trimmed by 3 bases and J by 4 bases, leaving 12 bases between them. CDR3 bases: TGTGCCAGCAGCTTGCTTCGGGTTACCACCGGGGAGCTGTTTTTT. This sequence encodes CASSLLRVTTGELFF.

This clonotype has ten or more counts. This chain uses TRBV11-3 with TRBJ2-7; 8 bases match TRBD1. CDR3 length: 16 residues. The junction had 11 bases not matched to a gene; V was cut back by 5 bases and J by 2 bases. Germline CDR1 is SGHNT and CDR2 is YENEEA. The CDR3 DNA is TGTGCCAGCAGCCCGGAAGGACAGGGCCTAACCTACGAGCAGTACTTC. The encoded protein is CASSPEGQGLTYEQYF.

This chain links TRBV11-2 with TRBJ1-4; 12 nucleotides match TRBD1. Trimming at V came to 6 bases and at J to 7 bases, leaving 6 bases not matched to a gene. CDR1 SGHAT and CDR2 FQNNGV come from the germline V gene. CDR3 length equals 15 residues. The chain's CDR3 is CASRPGQGAREKLFF. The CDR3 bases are TGTGCCAGCAGACCGGGACAGGGGGCGCGTGAAAAACTGTTTTTT.

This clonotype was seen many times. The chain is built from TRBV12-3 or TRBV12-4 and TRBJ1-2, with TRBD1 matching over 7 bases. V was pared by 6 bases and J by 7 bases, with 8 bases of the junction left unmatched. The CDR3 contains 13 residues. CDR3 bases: TGTGCCAGCAGCCGACAGGGAGGGCGTGGCTACACCTTC. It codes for CASSRQGGRGYTF.

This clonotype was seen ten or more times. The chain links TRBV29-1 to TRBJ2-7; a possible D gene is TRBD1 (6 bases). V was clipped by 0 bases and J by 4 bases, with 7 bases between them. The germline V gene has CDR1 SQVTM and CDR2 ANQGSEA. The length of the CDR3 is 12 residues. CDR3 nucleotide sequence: TGCAGCGTTGAAGACAGGGGATACGAGCAGTACTTC. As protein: CSVEDRGYEQYF.

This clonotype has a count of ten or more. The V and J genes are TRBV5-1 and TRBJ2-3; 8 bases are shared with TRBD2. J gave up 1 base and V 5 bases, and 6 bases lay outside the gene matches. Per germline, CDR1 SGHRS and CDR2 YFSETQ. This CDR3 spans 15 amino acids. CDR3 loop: CASSPGGIRTDTQYF. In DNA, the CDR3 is TGCGCCAGCAGTCCGGGAGGGATTCGCACAGATACGCAGTATTTT. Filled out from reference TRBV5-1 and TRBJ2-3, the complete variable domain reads KAGVTQTPRYLIKTRGQQVTLSCSPISGHRSVSWYQQTPGQGLQFLFEYFSETQRNKGNFPGRFSGRQFSNSRSEMNVSTLELGDSALYLCASSPGGIRTDTQYFGPGTRLTVL.

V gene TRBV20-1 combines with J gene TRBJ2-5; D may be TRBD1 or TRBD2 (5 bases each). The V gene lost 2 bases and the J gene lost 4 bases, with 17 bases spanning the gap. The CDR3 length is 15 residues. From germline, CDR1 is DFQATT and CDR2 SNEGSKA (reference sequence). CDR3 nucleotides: TGCAGTGCTAGACTACGGGGCGCAGGAAGAGAGACCCAGTACTTC. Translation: CSARLRGAGRETQYF.

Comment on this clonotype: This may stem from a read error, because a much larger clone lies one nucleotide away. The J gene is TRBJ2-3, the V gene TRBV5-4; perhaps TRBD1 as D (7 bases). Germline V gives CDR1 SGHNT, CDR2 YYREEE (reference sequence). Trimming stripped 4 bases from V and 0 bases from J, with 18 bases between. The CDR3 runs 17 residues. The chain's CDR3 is CASSRDGQDYSTDTQYF. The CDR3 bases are TGTGCCAGCAGCCGCGACGGACAGGACTATAGCACAGATACGCAGTATTTT.

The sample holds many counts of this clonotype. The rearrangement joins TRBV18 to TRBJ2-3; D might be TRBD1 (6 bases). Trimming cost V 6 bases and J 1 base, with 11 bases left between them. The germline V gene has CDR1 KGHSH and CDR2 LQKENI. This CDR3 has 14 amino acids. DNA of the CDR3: TGTGCCAGCTCGAAGGACAGCGGCACAGATACGCAGTATTTT. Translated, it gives CASSKDSGTDTQYF.

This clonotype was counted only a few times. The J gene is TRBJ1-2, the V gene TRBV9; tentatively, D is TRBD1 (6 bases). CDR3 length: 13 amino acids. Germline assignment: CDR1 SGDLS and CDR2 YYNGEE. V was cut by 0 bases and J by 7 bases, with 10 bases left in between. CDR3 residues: CASSVGRGSGYTF. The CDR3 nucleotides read TGTGCCAGCAGCGTAGGAAGGGGGTCTGGCTACACCTTC. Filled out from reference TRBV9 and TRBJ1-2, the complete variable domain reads DSGVTQTPKHLITATGQRVTLRCSPRSGDLSVYWYQQSLDQGLQFLIQYYNGEERAKGNILERFSAQQFPDLHSELNLSSLELGDSALYFCASSVGRGSGYTFGSGTRLTVV.